Shown below are 13 T cell receptor beta chains from a single sample sequenced in a study of cytomegalovirus exposure and HLA in healthy donors. Profiled with immunoSEQ multiplex PCR; TCRdb holds only in-frame clones, not every one. The table includes over 200,000 clones, 80% to 90% detected once. The sample taken for sequencing was PBMCs. These receptors came from a woman younger than 35 in good health and CMV-seronegative.

This chain uses TRBV27 with TRBJ2-1, with D perhaps matching TRBD1 (5 bases). Germline V lookup: CDR1 MNHEY, CDR2 SMNVEV (reference sequence). The germline V and J ends were trimmed by 5 bases and 6 bases, with 14 bases remaining between them. The CDR3 is made up of 14 amino acids. The CDR3 loop reads CASSTRQILNEQFF. The DNA of the CDR3 is TGTGCCAGCAGTACAAGACAGATCCTCAATGAGCAGTTCTTC.

The chain uses TRBV6-5 and TRBJ1-1; maybe TRBD1 (6 bases). Germline CDR1 and CDR2: MNHEY and SVGAGI. V was cut by 8 bases and J by 10 bases, with 23 bases left in between. CDR3 length: 14 residues. CDR3 amino acids: CASGRQAAGVIAFF. The CDR3 region has the DNA TGTGCCAGCGGAAGACAGGCTGCAGGGGTGATAGCTTTCTTT.

This sequence joins TRBV28 and TRBJ2-7; D possibly corresponds to TRBD1 (6 bases). Germline V CDR1 and CDR2: MDHEN, SYDVKM. V dropped 0 bases and J dropped 5 bases, with 23 bases sitting between them. The CDR3 runs 18 residues. The CDR3 is CASSLWVSGTTYLHEQYF. The CDR3 DNA reads as TGTGCCAGCAGTTTATGGGTCAGTGGGACAACCTACCTCCACGAGCAGTACTTC.

The V gene is TRBV6-1, the J gene TRBJ2-7; TRBD1 matches at 9 bases. Germline CDR1 MNHNS, CDR2 SASEGT. The CDR3 totals 15 residues. The V and J ends lost 6 bases and 3 bases, in that order; junction bases with no gene match: 9. The CDR3 loop reads CASRPGGTGRYEQYF. The CDR3 DNA sequence: TGTGCCAGCAGGCCCGGGGGGACAGGGCGCTACGAGCAGTACTTC.

The chain is built from TRBV27 and TRBJ1-4; 8 bases are a match to TRBD1. CDR3 length: 13 residues. V trimming: 3 bases; J trimming: 12 bases; junction bases outside the gene matches: 6. Germline loops: CDR1 MNHEY, CDR2 SMNVEV (reference sequence). In DNA, the CDR3 is TGTGCCAGCAGTTTCGGACAGGGTGTAGAACTGTTTTTT. Protein product: CASSFGQGVELFF. Variable domain in full (rest from reference TRBV27 and TRBJ1-4): EAQVTQNPRYLITVTGKKLTVTCSQNMNHEYMSWYRQDPGLGLRQIYYSMNVEVTDKGDVPEGYKVSRKEKRNFPLILESPSPNQTSLYFCASSFGQGVELFFGSGTQLSVL.

The V gene is TRBV28, the J gene TRBJ2-4; tentatively, D is TRBD1 (5 bases). There are 14 residues in the CDR3. The germline V gene has CDR1 MDHEN and CDR2 SYDVKM. Trimming removed 3 bases at V and 4 bases at J, with 10 bases between. The CDR3: CASSFVGQKNIQYF. CDR3 DNA sequence: TGTGCCAGCAGTTTCGTGGGGCAGAAAAACATTCAGTACTTC.

This chain joins TRBV7-2 and TRBJ2-7; 9 bases match TRBD1. The V segment lost 4 bases and the J segment 4 bases; nucleotides outside the gene matches: 8. Germline CDR1 SGHTA, CDR2 FQGNSA. This CDR3 contains 15 residues. This CDR3 reads CASSSTGTGSYEQYF. CDR3 DNA sequence: TGTGCCAGCAGCTCAACCGGGACAGGGAGTTACGAGCAGTACTTC.

The chain carries TRBV9 and TRBJ2-1, with TRBD2 as a possible D gene (6 bases). The CDR3 is 16 residues long. V lost 1 base and J 3 bases, leaving 14 bases between the germline ends. Germline V CDR1 and CDR2: SGDLS, YYNGEE. The CDR3 loop is CASSVNSGPNYNEQFF. The CDR3 coding sequence is TGTGCCAGCAGCGTAAATAGCGGACCCAACTACAATGAGCAGTTCTTC.

The V and J genes are TRBV27 and TRBJ2-1; TRBD2 is a possible D gene (5 bases). V lost 5 bases and J 7 bases, leaving 24 bases between the germline ends. The CDR3 has 17 residues. CDR1 is MNHEY, CDR2 SMNVEV, per germline (reference sequence). CDR3 region: CASSPIGARATGNEQFF. In DNA form, the CDR3 reads TGTGCCAGCAGTCCAATCGGAGCGCGGGCCACGGGGAATGAGCAGTTCTTC.

The count of this clone is one. V usage is TRBV5-6 and J usage is TRBJ2-7; 10 nucleotides agree with TRBD2. With 4 bases clipped from V and 1 base from J, the junction kept 5 bases outside the gene matches. Germline V CDR1 and CDR2: SGHDT, YYEEEE. This CDR3 region has 15 residues. CDR3 region: CASSGRTSGSYEQYF. The DNA of the CDR3 is TGTGCCAGCAGCGGGAGGACTAGCGGTTCCTACGAGCAGTACTTC.

The chain is built from TRBV9 and TRBJ1-1; unclear D gene. Germline CDR1 SGDLS, CDR2 YYNGEE. V was shortened by 0 bases and J by 0 bases, with 6 bases between the two germline ends. This CDR3 contains 14 residues. The CDR3 loop is CASSVDPVNTEAFF. Here the CDR3 DNA reads TGTGCCAGCAGCGTAGATCCCGTGAACACTGAAGCTTTCTTT.

The count of this clone is one. The gene calls are TRBV29-1 and TRBJ2-5; D remains ambiguous. The V end was cut by 5 bases, the J end by 5 bases, with 9 bases between. CDR3 length: 11 amino acids. Germline V gene data show CDR1 as SQVTM and CDR2 as ANQGSEA. The CDR3 DNA reads as TGCAGCGTTTCATTCGCGGAGACCCAGTACTTC. Translated, it gives CSVSFAETQYF.

The rearrangement uses TRBV4-1 and TRBJ2-1; D may be TRBD2 (6 bases). Germline-derived CDR1 and CDR2 are MGHRA and YSYEKL. CDR3 size: 16 residues. V dropped 0 bases and J dropped 3 bases, with 12 bases sitting between them. CDR3 amino acids: CASSQDVADLYNEQFF. The CDR3 nucleotides read TGCGCCAGCAGCCAAGACGTAGCGGACCTCTACAATGAGCAGTTCTTC.